This entry describes one T cell receptor (beta chain). Antigen: not known. Trimming took off 3 bases at V and 9 bases at J, with 18 bases between the two ends. Germline V CDR1 and CDR2: DFQATT, SNEGSKA (reference sequence). This CDR3 comprises 14 residues. 5'RACE primed from the constant segment yielded TCR alpha and TCR beta cDNA libraries bearing sample barcodes and UMIs. Via MiXCR, TCRdb re-called the 5' RACE reads, giving one row per CDR3 protein. The sample lists 580,000 or so distinct CDR3 sequences, 17% occurring once. These data belong to a study of T-cell memory formation after mild COVID-19. As for the study in general: TCR clusters mostly belonged to single donors.

Findings and limits, study-wide: Contracting CD8+ clones were enriched in EMRA, CD4+ mainly in CM and EM. Pre-infection memory harbored some responding clones, suggesting cross-reactive memory joined.

The V gene is TRBV20-1, the J gene TRBJ2-1; a possible D gene is TRBD1 (5 bases). This receptor was obtained from an adult woman who had mild COVID-19 (a few samples of this study predate the infection). Cell type and time point are not known. What was sequenced was PBMCs or a T cell subset sorted from them (not recorded which). The CDR3 coding sequence is TGCAGTGCTAGTAAAACCGGGCCAAGGGGTGAGCAGTTCTTC. Its translation: CSASKTGPRGEQFF.